A single sample gave rise to the 5 T cell receptor beta chains below, sequenced in a study of blood T cells in healthy people across ages. With a J-beta primer mix and a sample-barcoded 5' primer, a second PCR ran about 7 to 12 cycles. TCRdb re-called the 5' RACE reads with MiXCR, one entry per CDR3 protein. The table has some 1.5 million distinct CDR3 sequences, over 25% seen once. The sample was blood. The receptors stem from a woman aged 25 to 45 in good health.

This clonotype turned up a few times. One end of the junction varies from germline; a read error may be responsible. The genes are TRBV28 and TRBJ2-4, with 10 nucleotides matching TRBD2. The CDR3 has 15 residues. CDR1 MDHEN and CDR2 SYDVKM come from the germline V gene. DNA of the CDR3: TGTGCCAGCAGTTTCGGACTAGCGGAAGGAAACATTCGGTACTTC. Its protein product is CASSFGLAEGNIRYF.

At least ten counts were recorded for this clonotype. The chain combines TRBV20-1 with TRBJ2-5; D remains ambiguous. Per the germline V gene, CDR1 is DFQATT and CDR2 is SNEGSKA (reference sequence). Trimming pared 2 bases from V and 0 bases from J, leaving 7 bases between. The CDR3 has 13 residues. CDR3 coding DNA: TGCAGTGCTAGATCCCTCAACCAAGAGACCCAGTACTTC. Its translation: CSARSLNQETQYF.

This chain links TRBV7-6 with TRBJ2-7; a weak D match, TRBD2 (6 bases). There are 13 residues in the CDR3. Germline V gene data show CDR1 as SGHVS and CDR2 as FNYEAQ. V lost 1 base and J 6 bases, leaving 10 bases between the germline ends. The CDR3 DNA is TGTGCCAGCAGCTTAGTACAGGAGGGCGAGCAGTACTTC. Translating gives CASSLVQEGEQYF.

The chain uses TRBV20-1 and TRBJ1-4; D is perhaps TRBD1 (6 bases). V lost 0 bases to trimming and J lost 7 bases, with 12 bases between them. Germline loops: CDR1 DFQATT, CDR2 SNEGSKA (reference sequence). This CDR3 region has 14 residues. In DNA, the CDR3 is TGCAGTGCTAGAGATTCCGGGGGCCCTGAAAAACTGTTTTTT. This translates into CSARDSGGPEKLFF.

The V gene is TRBV7-2, the J gene TRBJ1-2; the match to TRBD1 covers 8 bases. V was pared by 4 bases and J by 3 bases, with 10 bases of the junction left unmatched. The germline V gene has CDR1 SGHTA and CDR2 FQGNSA. CDR3 length: 16 amino acids. CDR3 sequence reads: CASSSRKGTGYYGYTF. In DNA form, the CDR3 reads TGTGCCAGCAGCTCCAGGAAGGGGACAGGCTACTATGGCTACACCTTC.